This T cell receptor beta chain was sequenced in a study of blood T cell repertoires in COVID-19. About the study: The study drew acute and convalescent COVID-19 samples from the United States, Italy and Spain.

The Seattle patients, enrolled during active infection, were followed longitudinally. In the authors' workflow: Researchers report that nucleated cell counts were estimated from reference gene primer amplification. This table comes from immunoSEQ multiplex PCR, and its TCRdb copy is limited to in-frame clones, with some not included. That table gives V, J and clone size, and the DNA gave D and trimming. Of more than 350,000 clones in the sample, more than 70% were seen once. There are 16 residues in the CDR3. The germline gives CDR1 SGHNT, CDR2 YYREEE (reference sequence). Trimming left V 4 bases short and J 6 bases short, with 23 bases between. A few counts support this clone.

The sequencing input was peripheral blood. V and J are TRBV5-4 and TRBJ2-7, with a tentative D call TRBD2 (7 bases). The sequence derives from a woman younger than 45 with COVID-19, enrolled during active disease. The CDR3 DNA sequence: TGTGCCAGCAGCCCAGGGGAGGGGTGGCAGGGCGTCGAGCAGTACTTC. The encoded protein is CASSPGEGWQGVEQYF.